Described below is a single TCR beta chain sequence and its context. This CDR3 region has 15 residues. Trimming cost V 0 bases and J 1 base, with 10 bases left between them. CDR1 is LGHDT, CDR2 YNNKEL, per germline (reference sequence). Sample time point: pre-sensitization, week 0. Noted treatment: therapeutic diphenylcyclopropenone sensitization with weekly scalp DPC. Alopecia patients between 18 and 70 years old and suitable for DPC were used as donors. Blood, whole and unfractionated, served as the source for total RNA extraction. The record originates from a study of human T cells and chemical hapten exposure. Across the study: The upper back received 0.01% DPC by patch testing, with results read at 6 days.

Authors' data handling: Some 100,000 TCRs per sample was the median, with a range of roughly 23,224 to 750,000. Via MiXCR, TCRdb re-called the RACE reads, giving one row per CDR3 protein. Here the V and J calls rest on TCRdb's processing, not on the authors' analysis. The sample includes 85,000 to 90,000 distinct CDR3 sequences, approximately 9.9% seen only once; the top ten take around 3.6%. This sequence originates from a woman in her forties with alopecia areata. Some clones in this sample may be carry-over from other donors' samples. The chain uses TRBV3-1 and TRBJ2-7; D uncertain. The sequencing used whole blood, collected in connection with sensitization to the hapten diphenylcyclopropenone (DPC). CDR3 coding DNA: TGTGCCAGCAGCCAAGAAACTACGCCTTCCTACGAGCAGTACTTC. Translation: CASSQETTPSYEQYF.